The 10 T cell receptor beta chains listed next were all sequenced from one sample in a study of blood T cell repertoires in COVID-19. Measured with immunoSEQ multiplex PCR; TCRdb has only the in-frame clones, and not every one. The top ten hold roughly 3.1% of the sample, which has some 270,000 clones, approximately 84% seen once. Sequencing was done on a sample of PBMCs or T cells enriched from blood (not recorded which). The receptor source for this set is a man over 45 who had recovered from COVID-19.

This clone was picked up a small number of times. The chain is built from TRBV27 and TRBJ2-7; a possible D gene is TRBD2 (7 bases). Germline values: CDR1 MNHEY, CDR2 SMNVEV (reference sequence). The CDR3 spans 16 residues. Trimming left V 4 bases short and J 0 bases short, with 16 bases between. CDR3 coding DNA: TGTGCCAGCAGTTCGGCGGGGGCGGTGAGCTCCTACGAGCAGTACTTC. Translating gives CASSSAGAVSSYEQYF.

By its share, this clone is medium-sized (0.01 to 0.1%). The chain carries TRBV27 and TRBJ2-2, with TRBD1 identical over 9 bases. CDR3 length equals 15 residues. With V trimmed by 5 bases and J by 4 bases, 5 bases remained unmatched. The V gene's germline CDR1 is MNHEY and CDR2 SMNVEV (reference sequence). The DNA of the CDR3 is TGTGCCAGCAGTCTGCGGGACAGGGTCACCGGGGAGCTGTTTTTT. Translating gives CASSLRDRVTGELFF.

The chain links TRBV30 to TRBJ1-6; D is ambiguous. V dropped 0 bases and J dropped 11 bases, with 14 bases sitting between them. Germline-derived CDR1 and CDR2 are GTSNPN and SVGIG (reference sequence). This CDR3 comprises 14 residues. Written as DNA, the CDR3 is TGTGCCTGGAGTGTAGAGGCCCCCCAAACACCCCTCCACTTT. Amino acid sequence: CAWSVEAPQTPLHF.

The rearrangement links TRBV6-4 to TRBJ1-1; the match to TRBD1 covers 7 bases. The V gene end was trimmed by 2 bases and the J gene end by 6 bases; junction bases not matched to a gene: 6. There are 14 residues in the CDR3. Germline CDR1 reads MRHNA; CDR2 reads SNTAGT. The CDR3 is CASSDGTAGSEAFF. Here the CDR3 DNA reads TGTGCCAGCAGTGACGGGACAGCAGGCTCTGAAGCTTTCTTT.

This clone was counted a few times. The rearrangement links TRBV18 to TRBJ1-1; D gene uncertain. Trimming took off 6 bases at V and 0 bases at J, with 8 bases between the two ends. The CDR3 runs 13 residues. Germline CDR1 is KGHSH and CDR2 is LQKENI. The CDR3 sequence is CASSDGVNTEAFF. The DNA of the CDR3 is TGTGCCAGCTCCGACGGGGTGAACACTGAAGCTTTCTTT.

CDR3 region: CASSLDRTEAFF. As DNA, the CDR3 is TGTGCCAGCAGCTTAGACAGGACTGAAGCTTTCTTT. V and J are TRBV7-9 and TRBJ1-1; D might be TRBD1 (5 bases). Per germline, CDR1 SEHNR and CDR2 FQNEAQ (reference sequence). The CDR3 extends over 12 amino acids. Trimming took off 1 base at V and 5 bases at J, with 5 bases between the two ends. The full variable domain, with the rest looked up from reference TRBV7-9 and TRBJ1-1, is DTGVSQNPRHKITKRGQNVTFRCDPISEHNRLYWYRQTLGQGPEFLTYFQNEAQLEKSRLLSDRFSAERPKGSFSTLEIQRTEQGDSAMYLCASSLDRTEAFFGQGTRLTVV.

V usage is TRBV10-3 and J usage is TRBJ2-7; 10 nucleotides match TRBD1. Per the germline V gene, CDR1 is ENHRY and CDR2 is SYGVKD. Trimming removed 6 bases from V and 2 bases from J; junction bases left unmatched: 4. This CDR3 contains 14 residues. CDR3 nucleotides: TGTGCCATCAGACCCGGGACAGGGGCCTACGAGCAGTACTTC. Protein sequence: CAIRPGTGAYEQYF.

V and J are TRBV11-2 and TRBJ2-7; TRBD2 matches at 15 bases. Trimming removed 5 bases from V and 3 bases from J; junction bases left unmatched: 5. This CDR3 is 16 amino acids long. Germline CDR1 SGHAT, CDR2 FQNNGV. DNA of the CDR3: TGTGCCAGCAGCCCCGGGACTAGCGGGAGGTTCTACGAGCAGTACTTC. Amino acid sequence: CASSPGTSGRFYEQYF.

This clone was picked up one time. This chain's CDR3 is CASSQGGQGYEQYF. The CDR3 DNA reads TGTGCCAGCAGCCAAGGGGGACAGGGCTACGAGCAGTACTTC. This chain connects TRBV3-1 (or the pseudogene TRBV3-2) to TRBJ2-7; 9 positions agree with TRBD1. In germline, CDR1 is LGHDT, CDR2 YNNKEL (reference sequence). V lost 1 base to trimming and J lost 3 bases; unmatched junction nucleotides: 1. The CDR3 totals 14 residues.

This chain's CDR3 is CASNLRGEETQYF. The CDR3 DNA reads TGTGCCAGCAACCTCAGGGGTGAGGAGACCCAGTACTTC. V gene TRBV12-3 or TRBV12-4 combines with J gene TRBJ2-5; D perhaps matches TRBD1 (6 bases). V gave up 7 bases and J gave up 5 bases, with 14 bases separating them. This CDR3 is built from 13 residues.